The entry below gives a single T cell receptor (beta chain) sequence along with its context. In this sample, this clonotype turned up many times. What antigen it recognizes has not been identified. The input lacks base qualities; no much larger clone sits a single base away. This sample stems from a study of T cells in Graves' hyperthyroidism and ophthalmopathy (dated by TCRdb to between 2018 and 2020). Looking at the study overall: Peripheral blood samples were taken at initial diagnosis, before any treatment was given. According to the paper, TCR Vbeta CDR3 sequencing was carried out on more than 120 peripheral blood samples, which came from over 40 ophthalmopathy, 75 to 80 hyperthyroidism and some 17 progressor patients. An independent validation cohort of about 19 hyperthyroidism patients and some 15 patients who later progressed to ophthalmopathy tested prospective prediction of ophthalmopathy. For training and testing, the approximately 97 patients in the discovery cohort were randomly divided in a 7:3 ratio. In addition, the study compared T-cell repertoires in thyroid tissue and in blood from roughly 6 Graves' hyperthyroidism patients. TCR V-J signatures able to tell the groups apart were searched for in a discovery cohort of 95 to 100 patients, of whom fewer than 45 had Graves' ophthalmopathy and 57 had stable Graves' hyperthyroidism. After blood sampling, hyperthyroidism patients were treated with methimazole at a starting dose of 30 mg daily, and ophthalmopathy patients were treated with high-dose intravenous methylprednisolone. The study at large found these results: Most expanded thyroid clonotypes (frequency above 0.001) were also found in blood, which suggests that blood repertoires may mirror thyroid immune responses. Sample size was not statistically predetermined, and investigators were not blinded to group allocation. In cross-validation, a model built on a 13 V-J signature told ophthalmopathy apart from stable hyperthyroidism with 85% to 90% sensitivity and about 81% specificity, and in testing the same model reached 80%/75%. In validation, the model predicted progression to ophthalmopathy with roughly 70% sensitivity and roughly 72% specificity, a median of approximately 6.7 months before onset.

The germline V gene specifies ENHRY as CDR1 and SYGVKD as CDR2. The CDR3 measures 14 amino acids from cysteine to phenylalanine. The read is trimmed to its CDR3 DNA, 42 bases read in frame from base 1. V and J are trimmed by 8 bases and 6 bases, and the gene matches miss 9 bases of the junction. TCR beta CDR3 regions were amplified from RNA transcripts. The first round of RT-PCR for the TCR CDR3 was performed with the HTBI primer set and the Qiagen OneStep RT-PCR kit. Libraries were constructed in a second round of multiplex PCR, after which size selection and purification were performed. Libraries were sequenced paired-end with 100 bp reads on an Illumina HiSeq2000. The source study handled its data this way. SOAPnuke was used to process the raw data, throwing out any read that contained adapters or uncalled bases, had a mean Phred below 15, or lacked an exact constant-primer or identifier match. COPE v1.2.5 was used to merge high-quality paired reads, and clonotypes were defined as unique nucleotide sequences. Clonotypes were aligned to IMGT TRBV, TRBD and TRBJ reference segments using MiTCR v1.1. The analysis included only V-J combinations with a frequency above 0.0001, which together covered roughly 99% of the repertoires. A TCS score was defined as the ratio between F50 (clonal expansion) and ExV (chaos), using BLOSUM62-based TCRdist between CDR3 peptides within each V-J. Welch's t-statistics and random forest reduced around 520 V-J features to 10 to 15, which were used in a naive Bayes classifier (R e1071). The public reads were quality trimmed at Q25 with fastp and then assembled into clones with MiXCR by TCRdb, keeping productive beta chains. Identical CDR3 protein sequences are pooled into one entry, listed with their most common genes and DNA. The V and J calls here are based on TCRdb, not the publication. This sample comprises approximately 620,000 distinct CDR3 sequences, 11% to 15% of them detected only once. In total, the top ten clones hold less than 6% of the sample.

Hyperthyroidism patients were newly diagnosed, with disease duration under 2 months, and aged 18 to 65 years. The study excluded patients with uncontrolled infections, other autoimmune diseases, pregnancy or lactation. Clinical symptoms, serum thyroxine and TRAb, thyroid ultrasound, and orbital computed tomography formed the basis for the diagnoses. Blood from progressor patients was drawn when they were first diagnosed with hyperthyroidism, before any ophthalmopathy symptoms appeared. PBMCs were isolated from approximately 10 ml of fresh peripheral blood by Ficoll-Paque density gradient centrifugation. Progressor patients were initially diagnosed with Graves' hyperthyroidism and developed ophthalmopathy during follow-up. Trizol reagent was used to extract total RNA, and RNA quality was then checked on an Agilent 2100 Bioanalyzer.

This chain joins TRBV10-3 to TRBJ2-3; 9 bases in the middle match TRBD2. The TCR was taken from a woman aged 25 to 39 with Graves' hyperthyroidism that later progressed to Graves' ophthalmopathy. Sequenced sample: blood. The CDR3 reads CAIGDSSGTDTQYF. The sequence in DNA is TGTGCCATCGGGGATTCTAGCGGGACCGATACGCAGTATTTT.